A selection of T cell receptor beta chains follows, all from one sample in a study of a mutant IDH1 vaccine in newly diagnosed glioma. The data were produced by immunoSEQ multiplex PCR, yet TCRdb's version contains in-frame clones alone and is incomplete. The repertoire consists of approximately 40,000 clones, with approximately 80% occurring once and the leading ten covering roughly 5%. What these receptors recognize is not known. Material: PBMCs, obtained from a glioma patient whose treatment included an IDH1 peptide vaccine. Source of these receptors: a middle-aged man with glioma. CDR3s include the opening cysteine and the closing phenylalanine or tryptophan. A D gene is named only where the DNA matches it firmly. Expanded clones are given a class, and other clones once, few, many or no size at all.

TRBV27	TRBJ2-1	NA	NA	TGTGCCAGCAGTTTAGGCTCCTTAAGCTCCTACAATGAGCAGTTCTTC	CASSLGSLSSYNEQFF
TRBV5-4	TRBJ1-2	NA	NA	TGTGCCAGCAGCTTGGAGCAGGGTCACCGGGGCTACACCTTC	CASSLEQGHRGYTF
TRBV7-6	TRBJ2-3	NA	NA	TGTGCCAGCAGCCCCGGACACAATACGCAGTATTTT	CASSPGHNTQYF
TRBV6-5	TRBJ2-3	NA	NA	TGTGCCAGCAGTCAACAGGGCAAGCTCACAGATACGCAGTATTTT	CASSQQGKLTDTQYF
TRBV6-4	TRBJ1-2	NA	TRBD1	TGTGCCAGCAGTGACTCGATTATCTGGACAGGGGGGTATGGCTACACCTTC	CASSDSIIWTGGYGYTF
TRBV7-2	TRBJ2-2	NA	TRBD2	TGTGCCAGCAGCTTACAAGCGGGACGGAACACCGGGGAGCTGTTTTTT	CASSLQAGRNTGELFF
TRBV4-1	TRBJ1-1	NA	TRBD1	TGCGCCAGCAGCCAGGGACAGGGGGCTAACACTGAAGCTTTCTTT	CASSQGQGANTEAFF
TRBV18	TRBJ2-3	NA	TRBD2	TGTGCCAGCTCACCTAGTGAAGCGGGGGGAACAGATACGCAGTATTTT	CASSPSEAGGTDTQYF
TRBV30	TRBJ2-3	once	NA	TGTGCCTGGAGTGTACCAGGGACTTTAGGCGGTACGCAGTATTTT	CAWSVPGTLGGTQYF
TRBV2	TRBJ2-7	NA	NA	TGTGCCAGCAGTGAGCTGACAGCCGCCGAGCAGTACTTC	CASSELTAAEQYF
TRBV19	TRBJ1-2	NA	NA	TGTGCCAGTAGTCCCACCTGGATAGGGGGCTACACCTTC	CASSPTWIGGYTF
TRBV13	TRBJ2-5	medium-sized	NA	TGTGCCAGCAGCCCGGTCGGGGTTCAAGAGACCCAGTACTTC	CASSPVGVQETQYF
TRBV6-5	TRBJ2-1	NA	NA	TGTGCCAGCAGTTACGACATCAACTCCTACAATGAGCAGTTCTTC	CASSYDINSYNEQFF
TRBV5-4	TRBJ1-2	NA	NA	TGTGCCAGCAGGTGGAGCGGTCGGAACTATGGCTACACCTTC	CASRWSGRNYGYTF
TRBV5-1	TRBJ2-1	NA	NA	TGCGCCAGCAGCTTGGCGGTGGGTAATAATGAGCAGTTCTTC	CASSLAVGNNEQFF
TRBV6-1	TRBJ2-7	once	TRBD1	TGTGCCAGCAGCGTGGGGACAGGGGGCATCTACGAGCAGTACTTC	CASSVGTGGIYEQYF
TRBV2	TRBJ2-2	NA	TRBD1	TGTGCCAGCAGCCACAACTCACAGGGGTCTGGGGAGCTGTTTTTT	CASSHNSQGSGELFF
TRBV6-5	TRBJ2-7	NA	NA	TGTGCCAGCAGTTACTCGGTACAGGGAGTCTACGAGCAGTACTTC	CASSYSVQGVYEQYF
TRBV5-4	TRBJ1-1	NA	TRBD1	TGTGCCAGCAGTCATCCGGGACAGCTCGCTTTCTTT	CASSHPGQLAFF
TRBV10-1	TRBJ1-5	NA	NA	TGCGCCAGCCAACAGGATAGCAATCAGCCCCAGCATTTT	CASQQDSNQPQHF
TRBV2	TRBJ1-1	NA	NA	TGTGCCAGCAGGGTACAGGGTACCACTGAAGCTTTCTTT	CASRVQGTTEAFF
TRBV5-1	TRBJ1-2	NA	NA	TGCGCCAGCAGCCAAACACGCCAGGGGACGAATGGCTACACCTTC	CASSQTRQGTNGYTF
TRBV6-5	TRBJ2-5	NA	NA	TGTGCCAGCAGCACCCGTCCCAAAGAGGGGACCCAGTACTTC	CASSTRPKEGTQYF
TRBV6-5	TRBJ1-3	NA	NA	TGTGCCAGCAGTTACTCGCTCTCTGGAAACACCATATATTTT	CASSYSLSGNTIYF
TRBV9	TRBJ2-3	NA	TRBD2	TGTGCCAGCAGCCGGGCGGGGGGGCAAACAGATACGCAGTATTTT	CASSRAGGQTDTQYF
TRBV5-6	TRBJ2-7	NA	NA	TGTGCCAGCAGCTTGCAGAACACCTACGAGCAGTACTTC	CASSLQNTYEQYF
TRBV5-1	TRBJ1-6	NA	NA	TGCGCCAGCAGCTTGGTTTTAGGTCCCAATTCACCCCTCCACTTT	CASSLVLGPNSPLHF
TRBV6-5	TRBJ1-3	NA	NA	TGTGCCAGCAAAGTTGGCAAGAGGGATGGCACCATATATTTT	CASKVGKRDGTIYF
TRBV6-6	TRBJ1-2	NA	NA	TGTGCCAGCAGTTACCGCGAGGGCCTCTATGGCTACACCTTC	CASSYREGLYGYTF
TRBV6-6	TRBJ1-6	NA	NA	TGTGCCAGCAGTCTGGACAGAAATAATTCACCCCTCCACTTT	CASSLDRNNSPLHF
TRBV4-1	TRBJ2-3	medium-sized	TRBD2	TGCGCCAGCAGCCAAGATCTAGCGGGGGTCACAGATACGCAGTATTTT	CASSQDLAGVTDTQYF
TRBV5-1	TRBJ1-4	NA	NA	TGCGCCAGCAGCCCGACATCGGATGAAAAACTGTTTTTT	CASSPTSDEKLFF
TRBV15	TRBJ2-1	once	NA	TGTGCCACCAGCACCGTTGGGGCCGCTTACAATGAGCAGTTCTTC	CATSTVGAAYNEQFF
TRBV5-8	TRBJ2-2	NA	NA	TGTGCCAGCAGCTTGCCTCTAGCAACGAACACCGGGGAGCTGTTTTTT	CASSLPLATNTGELFF
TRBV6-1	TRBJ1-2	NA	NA	TGTGCCAGCAGTGAAGTCATAGGGTCGTATGGCTACACCTTC	CASSEVIGSYGYTF
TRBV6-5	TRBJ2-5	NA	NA	TGTGCCAGCAGCAAAAGAGTGGGGTGGGAGACCCAGTACTTC	CASSKRVGWETQYF
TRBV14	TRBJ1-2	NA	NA	TGTGCCAGCAGCCGGGGGGCGCGGGGCTACACCTTC	CASSRGARGYTF
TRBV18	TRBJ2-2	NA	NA	TGTGCCAGCGCCTACCGGAGACTAGGGGACACCGGGGAGCTGTTTTTT	CASAYRRLGDTGELFF
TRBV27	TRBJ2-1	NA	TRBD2	TGTGCCAGCAGCCCATTTAGCGGGGGGGCCTATGAGCAGTTCTTC	CASSPFSGGAYEQFF
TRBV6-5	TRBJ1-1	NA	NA	TGTGCCAGCAGTTACCTGGGGGCGGCTTTCTTT	CASSYLGAAFF
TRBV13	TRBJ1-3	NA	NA	TGTGCCAGCAGCTTAAAGGGGCTGGGAAACACCATATATTTT	CASSLKGLGNTIYF
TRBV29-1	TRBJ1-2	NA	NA	TGCAGCGTCGCACCCCCTGGCTCGGGCTACACCTTC	CSVAPPGSGYTF
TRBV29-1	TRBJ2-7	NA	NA	TGCAGCGTTGAGGCCGGGAGCCCCGAGCAGTACTTC	CSVEAGSPEQYF
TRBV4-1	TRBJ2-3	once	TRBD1	TGCGCCAGCAGCTATCGACAGGGGAGCACAGATACGCAGTATTTT	CASSYRQGSTDTQYF
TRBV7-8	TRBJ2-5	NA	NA	TGTGCCAGCAGCTTTCGTCAAACTATCCGGGAGACCCAGTACTTC	CASSFRQTIRETQYF
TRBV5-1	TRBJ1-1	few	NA	TGCGCCAGCAGCTTGGCCAGTGGGAGACAGCAAGCTTTCTTT	CASSLASGRQQAFF
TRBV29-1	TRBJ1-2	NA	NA	TGCAGCGCGGCGGAGGACTATGGCTACACCTTC	CSAAEDYGYTF
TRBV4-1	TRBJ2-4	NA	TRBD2	TGCGCCAGCAGCCAAGTTGGGGGGGTTATAGACATTCAGTACTTC	CASSQVGGVIDIQYF
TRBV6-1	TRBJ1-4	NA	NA	TGTGCCAGCAGTGGCCCCAGGACAACTAATGAAAAACTGTTTTTT	CASSGPRTTNEKLFF
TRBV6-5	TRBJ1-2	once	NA	TGTGCCAGCAGTCAGTTCTTGAGCCATGGCTACACCTTC	CASSQFLSHGYTF
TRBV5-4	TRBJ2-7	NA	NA	TGTGCCAGCAGCTTGGGGGGGGGACAGATCATCTCCTACGAGCAGTACTTC	CASSLGGGQIISYEQYF
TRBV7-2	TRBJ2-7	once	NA	TGTGCCAGCAGCTCGAGACGAAGGGACTCCTACGAGCAGTACTTC	CASSSRRRDSYEQYF
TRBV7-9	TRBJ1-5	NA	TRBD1	TGTGCCAGCAGCTTGACAGGGGAAAATCAGCCCCAGCATTTT	CASSLTGENQPQHF
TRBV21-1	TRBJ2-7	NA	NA	TGTGCCAGCAGCTCGAGACAGGGTCAATACGAGCAGTACTTC	CASSSRQGQYEQYF
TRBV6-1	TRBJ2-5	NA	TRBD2	TGTGCCAGCACGGGGGGAGTTATGGAGACCCAGTACTTC	CASTGGVMETQYF